These T cell receptor beta chains were read from a single sample in a study of regulatory T cells in long-lasting Graves disease. A single record per CDR3 protein comes from TCRdb applying MiXCR to the multiplex PCR reads. The data show hundreds of thousands of distinct CDR3 sequences, 16% seen once. These same records also appear under a second study, on T cells in Graves' hyperthyroidism and ophthalmopathy.

This sample comprised peripheral blood mononuclear cells (PBMCs), obtained at new diagnosis, from a patient treated with antithyroid drugs. The receptors originated from a woman aged 35-65 years with Graves disease. CDR3s include the opening cysteine and the closing phenylalanine or tryptophan. D genes are given only for firm matches. Some rows mark clone size as missing; the rest say once, few, many or name a class of expanded clone.

J: TRBJ2-2
V: TRBV5-1
size: few
D: -
DNA: TGCGCCAGCAGCCCCTTTCGGACAGCGAACACCGGGGAGCTGTTTTTT
CDR3: CASSPFRTANTGELFF

J: TRBJ2-1
V: TRBV5-1
size: -
D: -
DNA: TGCGCCAGCAGCGAGCTAGGAGTCCCCTACAATGAGCAGTTCTTC
CDR3: CASSELGVPYNEQFF

J: TRBJ2-3
V: TRBV10-3
size: many
D: TRBD1
DNA: TGTGCCATCAGTGAGTCGGGTAGGGGGCCAGATACGCAGTATTTT
CDR3: CAISESGRGPDTQYF

J: TRBJ2-2
V: TRBV6-1
size: -
D: TRBD2
DNA: TGTGCCAGCTCACGTCCAATCCCGAGACTAGCGGGGGGATCGAACACCGGGGAGCTGTTTTTT
CDR3: CASSRPIPRLAGGSNTGELFF

J: TRBJ1-1
V: TRBV19
size: -
D: -
DNA: TGTGCCAGTAGTATAACGAACACTGAAGCTTTCTTT
CDR3: CASSITNTEAFF

J: TRBJ2-7
V: TRBV20-1
size: many
D: TRBD2
DNA: TGCAGTGCTAGAGTGGCTAGCGGGGGGGGCTGGAACGAGCAGTACTTC
CDR3: CSARVASGGGWNEQYF

J: TRBJ1-5
V: TRBV20-1
size: many
D: TRBD1
DNA: TGCAGTGCTAGAGTCCGGGACAGGGGAATTTTAGAGCCCCAGCATTTT
CDR3: CSARVRDRGILEPQHF

J: TRBJ1-5
V: TRBV12-3/TRBV12-4
size: -
D: TRBD1
DNA: TGTGCCAGCAGCCTTACCGGGACAGGGGCAAATCAGCCCCAGCATTTT
CDR3: CASSLTGTGANQPQHF

J: TRBJ2-7
V: TRBV7-6
size: many
D: TRBD1
DNA: TGTGCCAGCAGCTATAGGGACAGGGGCGACGAGCAGTACTTC
CDR3: CASSYRDRGDEQYF

J: TRBJ2-5
V: TRBV9
size: -
D: -
DNA: TGTGCCAGCAGCACCTCGTCGGGGGAGACCCAGTACTTC
CDR3: CASSTSSGETQYF

J: TRBJ2-5
V: TRBV7-9
size: -
D: -
DNA: TGTGCCAGCAGCTCCCTCGGACAGCAAGAGACCCAGTACTTC
CDR3: CASSSLGQQETQYF

J: TRBJ1-3
V: TRBV6-1
size: few
D: -
DNA: TGTGCCGGGTCAGCATTGGACACCATATATTTT
CDR3: CAGSALDTIYF

J: TRBJ1-5
V: TRBV12-3/TRBV12-4
size: many
D: -
DNA: TGTGCCAGCAGACAATGGGGTTATAGCAATCAGCCCCAGCATTTT
CDR3: CASRQWGYSNQPQHF

J: TRBJ2-2
V: TRBV11-2
size: few
D: TRBD2
DNA: TGTGCCAGCAGCTTAGAAAGCGGGGGGAGAGTCGGGGAGCTGTTTTTT
CDR3: CASSLESGGRVGELFF

J: TRBJ1-2
V: TRBV4-1
size: -
D: -
DNA: TGCGCCAGCAGCCGCGATGGACAAGACTATGGCTACACCTTC
CDR3: CASSRDGQDYGYTF

J: TRBJ2-1
V: TRBV6-2/TRBV6-3
size: -
D: TRBD2
DNA: TGTGCCAGCAGTTACTCCAGCGGGGGGACCCTCTACAATGAGCAGTTCTTC
CDR3: CASSYSSGGTLYNEQFF

J: TRBJ2-1
V: TRBV7-2
size: -
D: TRBD1
DNA: TGTGCCAGCAGCGCAGGGGGTCTAACCTACAATGAGCAGTTCTTC
CDR3: CASSAGGLTYNEQFF

J: TRBJ1-2
V: TRBV7-9
size: many
D: TRBD1
DNA: TGTGCCAGCAGCTATAGGGCCGGGACAGGGAGCTATGGCTACACCTTC
CDR3: CASSYRAGTGSYGYTF

J: TRBJ2-3
V: TRBV5-1
size: few
D: -
DNA: TGCGCCAGCAGCTACTCTAGCACAGATACGCAGTATTTT
CDR3: CASSYSSTDTQYF

J: TRBJ1-6
V: TRBV12-3/TRBV12-4
size: few
D: -
DNA: TGTGCCAGCAGATCGACAGGCTCCTATAATTCACCCCCCCACTTT
CDR3: CASRSTGSYNSPPHF

J: TRBJ1-1
V: TRBV7-8
size: many
D: -
DNA: TGTGCCAGCAGCGAGGTACAGGGAAGGTATAGTGAAGCTTTCTTT
CDR3: CASSEVQGRYSEAFF

J: TRBJ2-7
V: TRBV27
size: many
D: -
DNA: TGTGCCAGCAGTGAGACTTACCCCTACGAGCAGTACTTC
CDR3: CASSETYPYEQYF

J: TRBJ2-2
V: TRBV7-9
size: many
D: -
DNA: TGTGCCAGCAGGTTGACACTTAACACCGGGGAGCTGTTTTTT
CDR3: CASRLTLNTGELFF

J: TRBJ1-5
V: TRBV12-5
size: few
D: -
DNA: TGTGCTAGCCGTCATCGGTCGCCCAATCAGCCCCAGCATTTT
CDR3: CASRHRSPNQPQHF

J: TRBJ2-7
V: TRBV20-1
size: many
D: TRBD2
DNA: TGCAGTGCTCTGAGGGCTAGCGGGGGGTTCTCCTACGAGCAGTACTTC
CDR3: CSALRASGGFSYEQYF

J: TRBJ1-1
V: TRBV11-1
size: many
D: -
DNA: TGTGCCAGCAGCTTAGCGAACGGGAACACTGAAGCTTTCTTT
CDR3: CASSLANGNTEAFF

J: TRBJ2-1
V: TRBV5-1
size: -
D: TRBD2
DNA: TGCGCCAGCAGCTTGGAGGTAGCGGGGAGCTCCTACAATGAGCAGTTCTTC
CDR3: CASSLEVAGSSYNEQFF

J: TRBJ2-3
V: TRBV7-9
size: many
D: TRBD2
DNA: TGTGCCAGCAGCGCCTGGACTAGCGGGGGCACAGATACGCAGTATTTT
CDR3: CASSAWTSGGTDTQYF

J: TRBJ2-3
V: TRBV6-1
size: -
D: -
DNA: TGTGCCACTAACCGGGACCGCACAGATACGCAGTATTTT
CDR3: CATNRDRTDTQYF

J: TRBJ1-5
V: TRBV28
size: -
D: -
DNA: TGTGCCAGCAGTTCCGAACGAGCGAAATCTCCCCAGCATTTT
CDR3: CASSSERAKSPQHF

J: TRBJ2-7
V: TRBV19
size: few
D: TRBD2
DNA: TGTGCCAGTAGTCAGCGGGGGCTAGCAGGCGAGCAGTACTTC
CDR3: CASSQRGLAGEQYF

J: TRBJ2-7
V: TRBV4-1
size: -
D: TRBD1
DNA: TGCGCCAGCAGCTACCCGGGACAGGGACGTTACGAGCAGTACTTC
CDR3: CASSYPGQGRYEQYF

J: TRBJ1-2
V: TRBV3-1
size: many
D: -
DNA: TGTGCCAGCAGCCAAGAGCAACAGGGAGTTCATGGCTACACCTTC
CDR3: CASSQEQQGVHGYTF

J: TRBJ2-2
V: TRBV20-1
size: -
D: TRBD1
DNA: TGCAGTGCTAGAGATATGGACAGGGCGAACACCGGGGAGCTGTTTTTT
CDR3: CSARDMDRANTGELFF